This TCR beta chain was recorded in a study of cytomegalovirus exposure and HLA in healthy donors. Notes on the study in general: The study recorded 150 to 200 TCR beta chains that were cytomegalovirus-associated.

Notes on this clone: Its target is unknown.

The study ran its PCR with 60 Vbeta and 13 Jbeta primers. Repertoires were generated with immunoSEQ multiplex PCR, while TCRdb's copy carries only in-frame clones and drops some. The table lists 150,000 or so clones, 80% of them singletons, with about 2.4% in the top ten. The donors gave bone marrow, and they were healthy. The CDR3 has 18 residues. J gave up 3 bases and V 4 bases, and 12 bases lay outside the gene matches. What was sequenced was PBMCs. The chain couples TRBV5-3 to TRBJ2-2, with TRBD1 identical over 10 bases. TRBV5-3 is identified as an open reading frame with a role that is uncertain. The clonotype comes from a man aged 50-59 years in good health and CMV-seronegative. The CDR3 bases are TGTGCCAGAAGCAAACGACAGGGGGCTCGTGATTACACCGGGGAGCTGTTTTTT. Amino acid sequence: CARSKRQGARDYTGELFF.